This T cell receptor beta chain appears in the sequencing data of a study of monozygotic twins with inflammatory bowel disease. Findings and caveats of the study: Possibly reflecting limited power, no difference in repertoire similarity was found between concordant and discordant twins.

About this clonotype: No antigen is known for it.

TCRdb reprocessed the 5' RACE reads and reports one entry per CDR3 protein, with no DNA. The table lists 150,000 to 200,000 distinct CDR3 sequences. The CDR3 loop spans 12 amino acids. Germline CDR1 and CDR2: SGHTA and FQGNSA. Sequencing was performed on blood. The chain is built from TRBV7-2 and TRBJ2-3. The source of this sequence is a human donor with ulcerative colitis or Crohn's disease, or a healthy co-twin of an affected twin (not recorded which). CDR3: CASSLGDYTQYF.